This T cell receptor (beta chain) emerged from a study of blood T cell repertoires in COVID-19. Looking at the study overall: In each case, the material was cDNA or gDNA derived from T cells, B-cell-depleted T cells, or PBMCs.

Germline V gene lookup returns CDR1 MDHEN and CDR2 SYDVKM. The CDR3 extends over 15 amino acids. Trimming shortened V by 6 bases and J by 4 bases, and 16 bases separated the two germline ends. This clone came up a few times. TCRdb's copy holds only in-frame clones and misses some; the assay was immunoSEQ multiplex PCR. The data contain around 280,000 clones, about nine tenths of them seen just once; the ten biggest clones take up 10% to 12%. Material for sequencing was peripheral blood. This sequence joins TRBV28 and TRBJ1-5; weak D call: TRBD1 (5 bases). This clonotype originated in a woman aged 25 to 39 with COVID-19, enrolled during active disease. CDR3 loop: CASRGGFSRNQPQHF. The CDR3 DNA is TGTGCCAGCAGGGGGGGGTTTTCCCGTAATCAGCCCCAGCATTTT.